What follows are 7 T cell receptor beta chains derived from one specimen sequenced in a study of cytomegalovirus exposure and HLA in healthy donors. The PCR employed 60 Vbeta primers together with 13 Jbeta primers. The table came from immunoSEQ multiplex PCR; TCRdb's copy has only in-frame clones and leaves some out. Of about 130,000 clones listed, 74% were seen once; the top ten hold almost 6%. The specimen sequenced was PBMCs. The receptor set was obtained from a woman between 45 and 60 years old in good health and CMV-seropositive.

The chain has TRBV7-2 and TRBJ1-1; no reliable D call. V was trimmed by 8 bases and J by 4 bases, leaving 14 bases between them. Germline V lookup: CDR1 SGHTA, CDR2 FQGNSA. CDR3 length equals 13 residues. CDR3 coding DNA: TGTGCCAGCGCCATAACGGGTTCCACTGAAGCTTTCTTT. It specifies CASAITGSTEAFF.

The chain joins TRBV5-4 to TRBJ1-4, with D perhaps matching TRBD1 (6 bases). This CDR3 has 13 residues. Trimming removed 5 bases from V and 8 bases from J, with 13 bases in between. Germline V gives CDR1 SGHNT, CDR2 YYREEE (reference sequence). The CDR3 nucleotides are TGTGCCAGCAGTGAATGGGGGCGGGAAAAACTGTTTTTT. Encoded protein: CASSEWGREKLFF.

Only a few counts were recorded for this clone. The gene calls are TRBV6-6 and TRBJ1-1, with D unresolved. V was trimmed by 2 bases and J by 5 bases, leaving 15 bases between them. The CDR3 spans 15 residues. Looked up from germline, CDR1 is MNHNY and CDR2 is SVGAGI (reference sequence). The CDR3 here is CASSYRQVRWTEAFF. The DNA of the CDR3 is TGTGCCAGCAGTTACCGGCAGGTTAGGTGGACTGAAGCTTTCTTT.

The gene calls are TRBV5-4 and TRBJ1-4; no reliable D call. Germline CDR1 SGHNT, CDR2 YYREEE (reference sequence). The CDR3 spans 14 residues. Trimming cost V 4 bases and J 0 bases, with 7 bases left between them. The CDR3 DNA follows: TGTGCCAGCAGCCTCGGGGCAACTAATGAAAAACTGTTTTTT. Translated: CASSLGATNEKLFF. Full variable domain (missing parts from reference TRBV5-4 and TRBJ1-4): ETGVTQSPTHLIKTRGQQVTLRCSSQSGHNTVSWYQQALGQGPQFIFQYYREEENGRGNFPPRFSGLQFPNYSSELNVNALELDDSALYLCASSLGATNEKLFFGSGTQLSVL.

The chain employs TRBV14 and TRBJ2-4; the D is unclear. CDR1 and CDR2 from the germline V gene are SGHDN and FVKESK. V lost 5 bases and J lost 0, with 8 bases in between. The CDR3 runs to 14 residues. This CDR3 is CASSFTVAKNIQYF. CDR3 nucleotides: TGTGCCAGCAGCTTTACAGTAGCCAAAAACATTCAGTACTTC.

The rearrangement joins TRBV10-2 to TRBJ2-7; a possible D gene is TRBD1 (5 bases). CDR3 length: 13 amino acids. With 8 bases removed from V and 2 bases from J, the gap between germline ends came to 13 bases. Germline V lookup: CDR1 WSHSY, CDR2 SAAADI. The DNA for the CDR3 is TGCGCCAGCGGGGCAGGATCAACCTACGAGCAGTACTTC. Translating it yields CASGAGSTYEQYF.

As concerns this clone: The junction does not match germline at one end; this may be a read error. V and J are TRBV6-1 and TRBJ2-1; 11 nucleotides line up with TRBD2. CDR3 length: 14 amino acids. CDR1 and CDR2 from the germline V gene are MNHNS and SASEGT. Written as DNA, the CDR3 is TGTGCCGGCAGTTCTACTAGCGGGGGTAATGAGCAGTTCTTC. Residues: CAGSSTSGGNEQFF.